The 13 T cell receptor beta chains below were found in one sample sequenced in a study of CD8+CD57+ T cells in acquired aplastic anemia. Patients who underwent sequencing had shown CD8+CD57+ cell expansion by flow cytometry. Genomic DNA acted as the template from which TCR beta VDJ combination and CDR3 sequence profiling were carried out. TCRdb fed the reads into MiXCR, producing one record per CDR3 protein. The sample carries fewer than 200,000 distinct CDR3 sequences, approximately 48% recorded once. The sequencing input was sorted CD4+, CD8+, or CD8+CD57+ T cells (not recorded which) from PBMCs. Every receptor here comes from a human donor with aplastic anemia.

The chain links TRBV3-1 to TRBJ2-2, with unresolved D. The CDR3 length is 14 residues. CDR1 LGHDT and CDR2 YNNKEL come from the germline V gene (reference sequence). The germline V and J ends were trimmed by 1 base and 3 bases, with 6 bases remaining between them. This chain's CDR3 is CASSQGPDTGELFF. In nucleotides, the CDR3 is TGTGCCAGCAGCCAAGGGCCTGACACCGGGGAGCTGTTTTTT.

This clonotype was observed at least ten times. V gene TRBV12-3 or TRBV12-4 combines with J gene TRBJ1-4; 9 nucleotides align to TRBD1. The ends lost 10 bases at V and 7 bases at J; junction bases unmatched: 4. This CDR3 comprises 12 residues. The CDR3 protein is CATGTGTEKLFF. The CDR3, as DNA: TGTGCCACCGGGACAGGGACTGAAAAACTGTTTTTT.

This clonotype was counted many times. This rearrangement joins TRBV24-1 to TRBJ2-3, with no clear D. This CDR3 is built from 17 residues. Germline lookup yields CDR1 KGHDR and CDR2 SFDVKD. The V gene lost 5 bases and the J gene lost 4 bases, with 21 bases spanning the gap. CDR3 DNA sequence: TGTGCCACCAGTGTTGGTACGTCCCGAAGGGTCGCAGATACGCAGTATTTT. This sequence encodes CATSVGTSRRVADTQYF.

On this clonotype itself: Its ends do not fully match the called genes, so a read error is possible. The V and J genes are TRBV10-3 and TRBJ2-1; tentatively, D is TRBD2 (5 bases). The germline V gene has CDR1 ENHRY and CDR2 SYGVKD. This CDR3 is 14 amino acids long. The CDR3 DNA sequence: TGCAGTGCTAGCCGAAAACTAGTTACCAATGAGCAGTTCTTC. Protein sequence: CSASRKLVTNEQFF.

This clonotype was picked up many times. CDR3 residues: CASSLSHEQYF. The CDR3 DNA reads as TGTGCCAGCAGCTTGTCCCACGAGCAGTACTTC. The chain links TRBV7-9 to TRBJ2-7; no reliable D call. The CDR3 sequence is 11 residues long. Germline lookup yields CDR1 SEHNR and CDR2 FQNEAQ (reference sequence). V was trimmed by 3 bases and J by 5 bases, leaving 5 bases between them.

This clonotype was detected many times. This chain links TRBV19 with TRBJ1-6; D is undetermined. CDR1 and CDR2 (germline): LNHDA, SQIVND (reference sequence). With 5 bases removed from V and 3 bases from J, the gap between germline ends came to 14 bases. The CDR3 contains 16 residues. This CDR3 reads CASSLYVGDYNSPLHF. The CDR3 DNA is TGTGCCAGTAGTCTCTACGTTGGAGACTATAATTCACCCCTCCACTTT. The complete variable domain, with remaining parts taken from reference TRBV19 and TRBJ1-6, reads DGGITQSPKYLFRKEGQNVTLSCEQNLNHDAMYWYRQDPGQGLRLIYYSQIVNDFQKGDIAEGYSVSREKKESFPLTVTSAQKNPTAFYLCASSLYVGDYNSPLHFGNGTRLTVT.

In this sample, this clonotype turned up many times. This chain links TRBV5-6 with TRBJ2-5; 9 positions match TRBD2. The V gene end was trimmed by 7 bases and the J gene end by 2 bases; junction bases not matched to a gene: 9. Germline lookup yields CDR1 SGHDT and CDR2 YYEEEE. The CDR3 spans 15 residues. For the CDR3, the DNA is TGTGCCAGCGGGGGCGGGGGGGCCAAACAAGAGACCCAGTACTTC. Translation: CASGGGGAKQETQYF.

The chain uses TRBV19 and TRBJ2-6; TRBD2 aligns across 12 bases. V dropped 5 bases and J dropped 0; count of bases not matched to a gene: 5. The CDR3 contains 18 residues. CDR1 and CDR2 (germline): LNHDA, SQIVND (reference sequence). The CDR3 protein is CASSLGLAGSSGANVLTF. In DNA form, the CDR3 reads TGTGCCAGTAGTCTAGGACTAGCGGGGAGCTCTGGGGCCAACGTCCTGACTTTC.

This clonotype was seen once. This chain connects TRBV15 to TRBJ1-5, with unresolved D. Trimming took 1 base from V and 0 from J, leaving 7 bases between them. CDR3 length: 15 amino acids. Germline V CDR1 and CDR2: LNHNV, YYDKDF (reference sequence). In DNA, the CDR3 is TGTGCCACCAGCAGAGGTGGGAATAGCAATCAGCCCCAGCATTTT. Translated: CATSRGGNSNQPQHF.

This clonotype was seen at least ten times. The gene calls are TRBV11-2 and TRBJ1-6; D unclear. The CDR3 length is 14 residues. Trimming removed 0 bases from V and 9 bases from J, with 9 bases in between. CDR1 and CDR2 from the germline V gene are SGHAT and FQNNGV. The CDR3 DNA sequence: TGTGCCAGCAGCTTAGAACGGCCAGGTTCACCCCTCCACTTT. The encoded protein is CASSLERPGSPLHF.

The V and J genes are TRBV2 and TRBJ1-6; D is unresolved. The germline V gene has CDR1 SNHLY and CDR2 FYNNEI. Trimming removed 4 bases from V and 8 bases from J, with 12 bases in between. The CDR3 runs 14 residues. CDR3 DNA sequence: TGTGCCAGCAGTGGAAGGACCACCTATTCACCCCTCCACTTT. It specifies CASSGRTTYSPLHF.

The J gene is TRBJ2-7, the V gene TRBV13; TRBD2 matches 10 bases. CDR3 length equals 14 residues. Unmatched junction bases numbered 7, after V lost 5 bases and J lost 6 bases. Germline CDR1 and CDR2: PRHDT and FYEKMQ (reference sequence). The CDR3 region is CASSHRTSGGEQYF. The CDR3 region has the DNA TGTGCCAGCAGCCACAGGACTAGCGGTGGCGAGCAGTACTTC.

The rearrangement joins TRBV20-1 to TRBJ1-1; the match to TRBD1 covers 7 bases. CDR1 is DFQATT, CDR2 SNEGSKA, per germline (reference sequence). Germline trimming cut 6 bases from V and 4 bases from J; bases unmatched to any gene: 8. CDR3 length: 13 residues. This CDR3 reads CSARTGAATEAFF. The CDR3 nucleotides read TGCAGTGCGCGAACAGGGGCGGCCACTGAAGCTTTCTTT.